One and the same sample provided the 24 T cell receptor beta chains below, sequenced in a study of blood T cell repertoires in COVID-19. Some clones are missing from TCRdb's copy, which holds only in-frame ones; the method was immunoSEQ multiplex PCR. The sample contains about 94,000 clones, approximately 83% of which appear only once. The specimen was peripheral blood. The receptors stem from a man in his sixties with acute or convalescent COVID-19.

This chain links TRBV5-1 with TRBJ1-2; the D is unclear. Germline V gene sequence: CDR1 SGHRS, CDR2 YFSETQ. This CDR3 region has 12 residues. Between the trimmed V and J ends, which lost 2 bases and 6 bases, there was a span of 8 bases. The CDR3 coding sequence is TGCGCCAGCAGCTTTGAAGCAAATGGCTACACCTTC. The encoded protein is CASSFEANGYTF.

The chain links TRBV5-4 to TRBJ1-1, with 10 bases aligning to TRBD1. Trimming took 4 bases from V and 3 from J; bases not matched to a gene: 9. The CDR3 is 16 amino acids. Germline V gene sequence: CDR1 SGHNT, CDR2 YYREEE (reference sequence). CDR3 sequence: CASSNRQGAPDTEAFF. The CDR3 nucleotides read TGTGCCAGCAGCAACCGACAGGGGGCGCCGGACACTGAAGCTTTCTTT. Using reference TRBV5-4 and TRBJ1-1 for the parts outside the CDR3, the full variable domain is ETGVTQSPTHLIKTRGQQVTLRCSSQSGHNTVSWYQQALGQGPQFIFQYYREEENGRGNFPPRFSGLQFPNYSSELNVNALELDDSALYLCASSNRQGAPDTEAFFGQGTRLTVV.

This chain connects TRBV25-1 to TRBJ1-2; D not resolved. Trimming shortened V by 3 bases and J by 4 bases, and 9 bases separated the two germline ends. The CDR3 loop spans 13 amino acids. Germline lookup yields CDR1 MGHDK and CDR2 SYGVNS. The CDR3 nucleotides are TGTGCCAGCAGTGATTCGGGGATCTATGGCTACACCTTC. It encodes CASSDSGIYGYTF.

As to this clone: Other DNA sequences in the sample encode the same CDR3. This sequence joins TRBV29-1 and TRBJ1-1; 9 positions match TRBD1. V lost 6 bases to trimming and J lost 1 base; unmatched junction nucleotides: 0. Germline V gene sequence: CDR1 SQVTM, CDR2 ANQGSEA. CDR3 length: 12 residues. CDR3 bases: TGCAGCGTGGGACAGGGGAACACTGAAGCTTTCTTT. Protein sequence: CSVGQGNTEAFF.

The CDR3 protein is CASSLQGRETQYF. The CDR3, as DNA: TGTGCCAGCAGTTTACAGGGGCGGGAGACCCAGTACTTC. The V and J genes are TRBV12-3 or TRBV12-4 and TRBJ2-5; tentative D call: TRBD1 (6 bases). This CDR3 region has 13 residues. Between the trimmed V and J ends, which lost 2 bases and 5 bases, there was a span of 9 bases.

V usage is TRBV5-7 and J usage is TRBJ1-2; 7 bases map to TRBD1. TRBV5-7 is recorded as an ORF, its role being uncertain. V lost 8 bases, J lost 6 bases, and 7 bases stayed unmatched. The CDR3 length is 12 residues. CDR3 nucleotides: TGTGCCAGGGAAGCCGGGACAGATGGCTACACCTTC. This sequence encodes CAREAGTDGYTF.

V and J are TRBV28 and TRBJ1-5, with 7 bases that match TRBD1. The V gene end was trimmed by 5 bases and the J gene end by 3 bases; junction bases not matched to a gene: 10. Germline V gene sequence: CDR1 MDHEN, CDR2 SYDVKM. This CDR3 contains 16 residues. CDR3 DNA: TGTGCCAGCAGTCCAAGTCAGGGGGTCATCAATCAGCCCCAGCATTTT. Translating it yields CASSPSQGVINQPQHF. Looking up the rest from reference TRBV28 and TRBJ1-5 gives the full variable domain: DVKVTQSSRYLVKRTGEKVFLECVQDMDHENMFWYRQDPGLGLRLIYFSYDVKMKEKGDIPEGYSVSREKKERFSLILESASTNQTSMYLCASSPSQGVINQPQHFGDGTRLSIL.

The chain recombines TRBV7-8 with TRBJ2-1; TRBD1 matches 8 bases. The CDR3 is made up of 15 amino acids. Germline loops: CDR1 SGHVS, CDR2 FQNEAQ. J was trimmed by 7 bases and V by 5 bases; bases with no gene match: 10. In DNA form, the CDR3 reads TGTGCCAGCAGCCGAGTCCAGGGGGCCTTAAATGAGCAGTTCTTC. Protein product: CASSRVQGALNEQFF.

In its sample, this clone was seen once. J is TRBJ1-1 and V is TRBV19; D is ambiguous. With 3 bases removed from V and 10 bases from J, the gap between germline ends came to 12 bases. Germline V lookup: CDR1 LNHDA, CDR2 SQIVND (reference sequence). The CDR3 is 12 residues long. This CDR3 reads CASSIPSSPAFF. CDR3 in DNA: TGTGCCAGTAGTATCCCCAGTAGCCCAGCTTTCTTT. Using reference TRBV19 and TRBJ1-1 for the parts outside the CDR3, the full variable domain is DGGITQSPKYLFRKEGQNVTLSCEQNLNHDAMYWYRQDPGQGLRLIYYSQIVNDFQKGDIAEGYSVSREKKESFPLTVTSAQKNPTAFYLCASSIPSSPAFFGQGTRLTVV.

The J gene is TRBJ1-6, the V gene TRBV27, with D unresolved. This CDR3 is built from 15 residues. V gave up 3 bases and J gave up 8 bases, with 14 bases separating them. The germline V gene encodes CDR1 MNHEY and CDR2 SMNVEV (reference sequence). The CDR3 DNA sequence: TGTGCCAGCAGTTTCTGGACTTTCAAGGATTCACCCCTCCACTTT. Its protein is CASSFWTFKDSPLHF.

This rearrangement joins TRBV30 to TRBJ1-2, with D tentatively TRBD1 (6 bases). Deletions cut 2 bases from V and 4 bases from J, with 14 bases between. There are 14 residues in the CDR3. Germline V gene sequence: CDR1 GTSNPN, CDR2 SVGIG (reference sequence). CDR3 region: CAWSRGGQGYGYTF. DNA of the CDR3: TGTGCCTGGAGTCGGGGGGGCCAAGGCTATGGCTACACCTTC.

The chain recombines TRBV5-1 with TRBJ2-7; 11 bases are a match to TRBD1. This CDR3 is 15 amino acids long. Unmatched junction bases numbered 9, after V lost 3 bases and J lost 7 bases. Germline lookup yields CDR1 SGHRS and CDR2 YFSETQ. This CDR3 reads CASSSIGQGAGEQYF. Written as DNA, the CDR3 is TGCGCCAGCAGCTCCATCGGACAGGGGGCGGGGGAGCAGTACTTC.

This chain links TRBV11-1 with TRBJ1-1; weak D call: TRBD1 (6 bases). V lost 3 bases and J lost 1, with 12 bases in between. This CDR3 is 15 amino acids long. Germline values: CDR1 SGHAT, CDR2 FQDESV (reference sequence). CDR3 amino acids: CASSLFTGPNTEAFF. DNA of the CDR3: TGTGCCAGCAGCTTGTTTACAGGGCCGAACACTGAAGCTTTCTTT.

The J gene is TRBJ1-1, the V gene TRBV6-5; perhaps TRBD1 as D (5 bases). The V and J ends lost 2 bases and 4 bases respectively, with 14 bases between them. Germline-derived CDR1 and CDR2 are MNHEY and SVGAGI. This CDR3 is 15 amino acids long. Written as DNA, the CDR3 is TGTGCCAGCAGTTACGTGGAGGGGTTGATCACTGAAGCTTTCTTT. Translated, it gives CASSYVEGLITEAFF.

This clone was detected only once. The chain links TRBV7-9 to TRBJ1-2, with TRBD1 matching over 11 bases. The V gene end was trimmed by 5 bases and the J gene end by 4 bases; junction bases not matched to a gene: 9. Per germline, CDR1 SEHNR and CDR2 FQNEAQ (reference sequence). This CDR3 has 16 residues. In DNA form, the CDR3 reads TGTGCCAGCAGCCCGCGGACAGGGGGCTCCCTCTATGGCTACACCTTC. The encoded protein is CASSPRTGGSLYGYTF.

This clone occurred a few times. The chain has TRBV24-1 and TRBJ2-3; tentative D call: TRBD1 (5 bases). Trimming pared 4 bases from V and 0 bases from J, leaving 13 bases between. This CDR3 has 16 amino acids. Germline V gives CDR1 KGHDR, CDR2 SFDVKD. DNA for the CDR3: TGTGCCACCAGTGAGGACGACAGAGACAGCACAGATACGCAGTATTTT. It yields the protein CATSEDDRDSTDTQYF.

The chain employs TRBV24-1 and TRBJ2-1, with D possibly TRBD2 on 7 matching bases. Trimming removed 9 bases at V and 12 bases at J, with 17 bases between. Germline V CDR1 and CDR2: KGHDR, SFDVKD. The CDR3 has 12 amino acids. The CDR3 protein is CATGVGGGRQFF. The CDR3 nucleotides read TGTGCCACCGGGGTGGGCGGGGGCCGGCAGTTCTTC.

The chain joins TRBV2 to TRBJ1-2; TRBD1 might be the D (6 bases). The CDR3 spans 13 residues. The germline V and J ends were trimmed by 8 bases and 3 bases, with 13 bases remaining between them. Germline loops: CDR1 SNHLY, CDR2 FYNNEI. Written as DNA, the CDR3 is TGTGCCAGCTTAAGGGGGGGTGACTATGGCTACACCTTC. Its translation is CASLRGGDYGYTF.

The gene calls are TRBV11-2 and TRBJ1-2, with TRBD1 identical over 7 bases. Unmatched junction bases numbered 3, after V lost 4 bases and J lost 4 bases. In germline, CDR1 is SGHAT, CDR2 FQNNGV. The length of the CDR3 is 13 residues. The CDR3 sequence is CASSSGTAYGYTF. The CDR3 nucleotides read TGTGCCAGCAGCTCTGGGACAGCCTATGGCTACACCTTC.

The chain has TRBV10-3 and TRBJ1-1; 11 positions match TRBD1. V shed 7 bases, J shed 3 bases, and the junction held 4 bases outside the gene matches. Germline CDR1 ENHRY, CDR2 SYGVKD. The CDR3 extends over 14 amino acids. The CDR3 is CAITGQGAYTEAFF. DNA of the CDR3: TGTGCCATCACTGGACAGGGGGCCTACACTGAAGCTTTCTTT.

This chain uses TRBV5-4 with TRBJ2-7, with TRBD1 as a possible D gene (5 bases). The germline CDR1 and CDR2 sequences are SGHNT and YYREEE (reference sequence). V was pared by 1 base and J by 6 bases, with 17 bases between. The CDR3 length is 15 residues. The CDR3 DNA follows: TGTGCCAGCAGCTTGTTAGGGGAAAAAACGTCCGAGCAGTACTTC. As protein: CASSLLGEKTSEQYF.

The genes are TRBV19 and TRBJ1-2; D might be TRBD1 (5 bases). CDR1 and CDR2 from the germline V gene are LNHDA and SQIVND (reference sequence). This CDR3 is 15 amino acids long. The ends were cut back, 5 bases at V and 0 bases at J, with 13 bases in the middle. The CDR3 here is CASSPAAGSNYGYTF. CDR3 sequence (DNA): TGTGCCAGTAGTCCCGCGGCAGGGTCTAACTATGGCTACACCTTC.

The CDR3 DNA reads as TGTGCCAGCAGTTTGGGGATCGACAGTGAAGCTTTCTTT. Translated: CASSLGIDSEAFF. The J gene is TRBJ1-1, the V gene TRBV12-3 or TRBV12-4, with D possibly being TRBD1 (5 bases). The CDR3 loop spans 13 amino acids. V gave up 3 bases and J gave up 7 bases, with 12 bases separating them.

J is TRBJ2-1 and V is TRBV12-5; D may be TRBD2 (6 bases). Germline CDR1 reads LGHNT; CDR2 reads FRNRAP. This CDR3 spans 13 amino acids. V gave up 2 bases and J gave up 6 bases, with 8 bases separating them. The CDR3 loop reads CASGLLGGNEQFF. CDR3 nucleotides: TGTGCTAGTGGTTTGCTCGGGGGCAATGAGCAGTTCTTC.